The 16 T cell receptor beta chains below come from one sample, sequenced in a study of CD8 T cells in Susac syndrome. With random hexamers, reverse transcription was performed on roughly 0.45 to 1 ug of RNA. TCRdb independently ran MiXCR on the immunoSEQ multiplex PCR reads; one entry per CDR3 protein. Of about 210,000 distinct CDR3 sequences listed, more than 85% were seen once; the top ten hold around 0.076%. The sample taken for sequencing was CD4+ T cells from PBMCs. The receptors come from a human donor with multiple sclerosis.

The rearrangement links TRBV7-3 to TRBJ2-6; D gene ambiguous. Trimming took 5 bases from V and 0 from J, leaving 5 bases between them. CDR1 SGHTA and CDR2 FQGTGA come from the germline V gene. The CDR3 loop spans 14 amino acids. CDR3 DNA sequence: TGTGCCAGCAGCCGTTCCTCTGGGGCCAACGTCCTGACTTTC. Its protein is CASSRSSGANVLTF.

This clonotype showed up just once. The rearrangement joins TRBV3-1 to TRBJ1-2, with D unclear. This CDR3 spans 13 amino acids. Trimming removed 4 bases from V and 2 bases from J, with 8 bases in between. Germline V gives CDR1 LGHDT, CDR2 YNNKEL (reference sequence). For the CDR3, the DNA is TGTGCCAGCAGCCGGGCCCGAAACTATGGCTACACCTTC. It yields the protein CASSRARNYGYTF. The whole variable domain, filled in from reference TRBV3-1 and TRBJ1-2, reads DTAVSQTPKYLVTQMGNDKSIKCEQNLGHDTMYWYKQDSKKFLKIMFSYNNKELIINETVPNRFSPKSPDKAHLNLHINSLELGDSAVYFCASSRARNYGYTFGSGTRLTVV.

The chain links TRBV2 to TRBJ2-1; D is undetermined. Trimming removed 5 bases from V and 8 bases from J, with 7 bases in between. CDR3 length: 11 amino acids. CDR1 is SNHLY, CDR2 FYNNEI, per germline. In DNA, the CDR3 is TGTGCCAGCAGTTTTTGGGATGAGCAGTTCTTC. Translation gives CASSFWDEQFF.

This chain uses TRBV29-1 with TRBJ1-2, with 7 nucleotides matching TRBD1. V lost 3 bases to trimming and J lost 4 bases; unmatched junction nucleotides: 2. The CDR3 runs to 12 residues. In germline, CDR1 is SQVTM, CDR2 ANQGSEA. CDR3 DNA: TGCAGCGTTGACAGGGGGTCCTATGGCTACACCTTC. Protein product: CSVDRGSYGYTF.

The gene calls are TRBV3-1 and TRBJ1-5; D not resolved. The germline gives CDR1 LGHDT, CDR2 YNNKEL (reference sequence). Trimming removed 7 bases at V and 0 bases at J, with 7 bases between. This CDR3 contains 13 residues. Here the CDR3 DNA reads TGTGCCAGCACCCTCGGTAGCAATCAGCCCCAGCATTTT. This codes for CASTLGSNQPQHF.

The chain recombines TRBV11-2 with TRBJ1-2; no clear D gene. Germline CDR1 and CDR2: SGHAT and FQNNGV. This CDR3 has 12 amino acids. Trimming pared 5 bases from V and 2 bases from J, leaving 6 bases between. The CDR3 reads CASSTRNYGYTF. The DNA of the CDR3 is TGTGCCAGCAGCACTAGGAACTATGGCTACACCTTC.

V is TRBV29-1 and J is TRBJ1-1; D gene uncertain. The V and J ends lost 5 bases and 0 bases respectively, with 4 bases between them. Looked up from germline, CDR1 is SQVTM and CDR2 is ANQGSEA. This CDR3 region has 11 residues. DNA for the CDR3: TGCAGCGTTACCATGAACACTGAAGCTTTCTTT. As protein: CSVTMNTEAFF.

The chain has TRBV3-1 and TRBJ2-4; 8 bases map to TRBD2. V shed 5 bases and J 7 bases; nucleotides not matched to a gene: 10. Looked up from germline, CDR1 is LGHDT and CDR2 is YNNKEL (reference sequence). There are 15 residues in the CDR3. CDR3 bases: TGTGCCAGCAGCGCCCCGGGACTAGTCCGCAACATTCAGTACTTC. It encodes CASSAPGLVRNIQYF.

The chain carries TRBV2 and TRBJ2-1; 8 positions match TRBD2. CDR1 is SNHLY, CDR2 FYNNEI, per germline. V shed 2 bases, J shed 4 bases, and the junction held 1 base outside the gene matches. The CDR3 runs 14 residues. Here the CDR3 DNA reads TGTGCCAGCAGTGAACAGCGGGGGTACAATGAGCAGTTCTTC. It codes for CASSEQRGYNEQFF. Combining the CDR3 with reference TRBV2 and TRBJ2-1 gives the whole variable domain EPEVTQTPSHQVTQMGQEVILRCVPISNHLYFYWYRQILGQKVEFLVSFYNNEISEKSEIFDDQFSVERPDGSNFTLKIRSTKLEDSAMYFCASSEQRGYNEQFFGPGTRLTVL.

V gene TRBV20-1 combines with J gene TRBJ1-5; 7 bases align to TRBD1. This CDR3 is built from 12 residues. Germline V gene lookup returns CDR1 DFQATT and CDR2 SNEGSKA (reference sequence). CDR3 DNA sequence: TGCAGCGTTTTGACAGGGAACCAGCCCCAGCATTTT. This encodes CSVLTGNQPQHF.

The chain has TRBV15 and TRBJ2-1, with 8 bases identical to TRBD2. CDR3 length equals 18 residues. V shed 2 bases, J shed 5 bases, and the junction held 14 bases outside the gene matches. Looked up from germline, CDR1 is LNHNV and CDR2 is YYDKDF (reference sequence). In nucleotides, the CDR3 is TGTGCCACCAGCAGATTCCTTTATGAGCGGGGGAACCACAATGAGCAGTTCTTC. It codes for CATSRFLYERGNHNEQFF.

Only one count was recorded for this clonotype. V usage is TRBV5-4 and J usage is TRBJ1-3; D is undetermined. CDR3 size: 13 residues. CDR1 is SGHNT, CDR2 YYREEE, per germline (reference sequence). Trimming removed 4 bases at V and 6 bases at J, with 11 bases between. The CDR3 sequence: CASSPPRANTIYF. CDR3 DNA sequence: TGTGCCAGCAGCCCACCCCGGGCAAACACCATATATTTT.

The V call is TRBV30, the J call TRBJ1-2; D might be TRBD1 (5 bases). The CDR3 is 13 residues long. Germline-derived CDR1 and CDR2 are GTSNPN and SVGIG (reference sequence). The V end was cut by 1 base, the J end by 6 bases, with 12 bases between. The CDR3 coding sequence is TGTGCCTGGAGTGCCGGGGCTCGGGATGGCTACACCTTC. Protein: CAWSAGARDGYTF. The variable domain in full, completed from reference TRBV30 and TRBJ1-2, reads SQTIHQWPATLVQPVGSPLSLECTVEGTSNPNLYWYRQAAGRGLQLLFYSVGIGQISSEVPQNLSASRPQDRQFILSSKKLLLSDSGFYLCAWSAGARDGYTFGSGTRLTVV.

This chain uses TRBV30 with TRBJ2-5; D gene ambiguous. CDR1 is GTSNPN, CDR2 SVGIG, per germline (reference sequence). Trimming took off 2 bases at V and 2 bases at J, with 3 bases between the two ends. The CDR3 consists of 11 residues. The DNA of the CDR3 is TGTGCCTGGAGTAGACAAGAGACCCAGTACTTC. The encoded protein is CAWSRQETQYF.

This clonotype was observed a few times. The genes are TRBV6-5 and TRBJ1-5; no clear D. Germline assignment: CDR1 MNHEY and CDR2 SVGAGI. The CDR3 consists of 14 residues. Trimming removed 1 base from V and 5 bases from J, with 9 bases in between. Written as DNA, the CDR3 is TGTGCCAGCAGTTACTACCGGGCCGATCAGCCCCAGCATTTT. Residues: CASSYYRADQPQHF.

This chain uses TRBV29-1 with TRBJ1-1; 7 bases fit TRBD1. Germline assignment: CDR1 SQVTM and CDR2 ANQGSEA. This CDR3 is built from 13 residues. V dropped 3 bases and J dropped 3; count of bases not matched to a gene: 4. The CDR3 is CSVETGLDTEAFF. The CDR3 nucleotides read TGCAGCGTTGAGACAGGGCTGGACACTGAAGCTTTCTTT.